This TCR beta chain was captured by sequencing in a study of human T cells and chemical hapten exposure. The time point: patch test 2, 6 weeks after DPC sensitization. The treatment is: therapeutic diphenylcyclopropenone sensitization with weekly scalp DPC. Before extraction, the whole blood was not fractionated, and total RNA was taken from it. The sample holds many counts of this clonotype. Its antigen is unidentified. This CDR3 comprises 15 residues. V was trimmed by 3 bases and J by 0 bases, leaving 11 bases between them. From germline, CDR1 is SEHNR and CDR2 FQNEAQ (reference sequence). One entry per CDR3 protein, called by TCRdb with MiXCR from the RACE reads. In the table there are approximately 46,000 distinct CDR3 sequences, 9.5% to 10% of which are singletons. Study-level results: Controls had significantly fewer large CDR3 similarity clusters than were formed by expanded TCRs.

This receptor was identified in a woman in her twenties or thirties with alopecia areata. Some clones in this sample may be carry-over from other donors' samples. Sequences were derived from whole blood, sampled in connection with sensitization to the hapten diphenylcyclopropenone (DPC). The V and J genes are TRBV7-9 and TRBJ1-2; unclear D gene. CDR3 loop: CASSFLVGANYGYTF. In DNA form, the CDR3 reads TGTGCCAGCAGCTTTCTTGTCGGAGCTAACTATGGCTACACCTTC. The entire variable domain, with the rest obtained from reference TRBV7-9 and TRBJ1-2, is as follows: DTGVSQNPRHKITKRGQNVTFRCDPISEHNRLYWYRQTLGQGPEFLTYFQNEAQLEKSRLLSDRFSAERPKGSFSTLEIQRTEQGDSAMYLCASSFLVGANYGYTFGSGTRLTVV.